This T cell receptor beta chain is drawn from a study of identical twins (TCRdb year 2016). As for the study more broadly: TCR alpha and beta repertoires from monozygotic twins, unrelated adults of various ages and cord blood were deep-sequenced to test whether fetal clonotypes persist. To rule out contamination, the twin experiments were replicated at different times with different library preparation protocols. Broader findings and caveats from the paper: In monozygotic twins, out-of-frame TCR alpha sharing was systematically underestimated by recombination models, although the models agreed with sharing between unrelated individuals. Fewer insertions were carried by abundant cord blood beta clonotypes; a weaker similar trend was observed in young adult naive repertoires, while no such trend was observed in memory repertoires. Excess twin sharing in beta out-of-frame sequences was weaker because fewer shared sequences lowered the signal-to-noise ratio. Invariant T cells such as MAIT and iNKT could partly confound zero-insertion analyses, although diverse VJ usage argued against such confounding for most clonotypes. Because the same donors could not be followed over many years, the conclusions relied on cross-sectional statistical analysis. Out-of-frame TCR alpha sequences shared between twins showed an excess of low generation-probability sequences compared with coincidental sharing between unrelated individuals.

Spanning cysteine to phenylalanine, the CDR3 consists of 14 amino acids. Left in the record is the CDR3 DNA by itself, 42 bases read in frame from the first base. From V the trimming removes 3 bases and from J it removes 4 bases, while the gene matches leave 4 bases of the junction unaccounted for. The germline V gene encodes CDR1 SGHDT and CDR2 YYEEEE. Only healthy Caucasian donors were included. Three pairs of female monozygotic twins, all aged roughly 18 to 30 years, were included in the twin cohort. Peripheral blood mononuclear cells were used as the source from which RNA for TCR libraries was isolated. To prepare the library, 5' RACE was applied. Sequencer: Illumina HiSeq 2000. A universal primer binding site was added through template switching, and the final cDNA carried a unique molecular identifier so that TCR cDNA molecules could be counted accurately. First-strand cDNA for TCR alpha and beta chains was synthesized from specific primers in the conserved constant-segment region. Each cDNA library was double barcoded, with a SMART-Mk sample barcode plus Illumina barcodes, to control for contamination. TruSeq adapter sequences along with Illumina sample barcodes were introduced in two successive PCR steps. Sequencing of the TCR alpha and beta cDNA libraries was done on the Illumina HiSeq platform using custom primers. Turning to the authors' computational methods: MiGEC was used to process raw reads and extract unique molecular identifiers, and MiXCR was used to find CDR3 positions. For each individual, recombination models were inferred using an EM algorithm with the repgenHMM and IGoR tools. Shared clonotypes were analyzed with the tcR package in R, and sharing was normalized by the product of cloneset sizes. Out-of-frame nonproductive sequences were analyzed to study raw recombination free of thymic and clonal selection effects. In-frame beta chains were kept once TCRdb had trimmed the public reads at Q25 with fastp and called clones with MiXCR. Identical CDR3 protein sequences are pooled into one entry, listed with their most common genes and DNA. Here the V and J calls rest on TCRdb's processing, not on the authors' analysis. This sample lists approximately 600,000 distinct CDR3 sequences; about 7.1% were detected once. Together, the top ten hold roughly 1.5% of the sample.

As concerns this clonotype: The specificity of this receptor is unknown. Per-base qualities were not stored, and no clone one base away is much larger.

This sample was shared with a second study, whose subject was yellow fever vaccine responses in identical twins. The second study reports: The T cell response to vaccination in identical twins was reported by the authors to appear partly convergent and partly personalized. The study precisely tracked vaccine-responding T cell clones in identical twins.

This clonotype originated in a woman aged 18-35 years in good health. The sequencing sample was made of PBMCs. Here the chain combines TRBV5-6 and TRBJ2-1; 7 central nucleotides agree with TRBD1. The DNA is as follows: TGTGCCAGCAGCTGGGGACAGTTTTACAATGAGCAGTTCTTC. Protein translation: CASSWGQFYNEQFF.